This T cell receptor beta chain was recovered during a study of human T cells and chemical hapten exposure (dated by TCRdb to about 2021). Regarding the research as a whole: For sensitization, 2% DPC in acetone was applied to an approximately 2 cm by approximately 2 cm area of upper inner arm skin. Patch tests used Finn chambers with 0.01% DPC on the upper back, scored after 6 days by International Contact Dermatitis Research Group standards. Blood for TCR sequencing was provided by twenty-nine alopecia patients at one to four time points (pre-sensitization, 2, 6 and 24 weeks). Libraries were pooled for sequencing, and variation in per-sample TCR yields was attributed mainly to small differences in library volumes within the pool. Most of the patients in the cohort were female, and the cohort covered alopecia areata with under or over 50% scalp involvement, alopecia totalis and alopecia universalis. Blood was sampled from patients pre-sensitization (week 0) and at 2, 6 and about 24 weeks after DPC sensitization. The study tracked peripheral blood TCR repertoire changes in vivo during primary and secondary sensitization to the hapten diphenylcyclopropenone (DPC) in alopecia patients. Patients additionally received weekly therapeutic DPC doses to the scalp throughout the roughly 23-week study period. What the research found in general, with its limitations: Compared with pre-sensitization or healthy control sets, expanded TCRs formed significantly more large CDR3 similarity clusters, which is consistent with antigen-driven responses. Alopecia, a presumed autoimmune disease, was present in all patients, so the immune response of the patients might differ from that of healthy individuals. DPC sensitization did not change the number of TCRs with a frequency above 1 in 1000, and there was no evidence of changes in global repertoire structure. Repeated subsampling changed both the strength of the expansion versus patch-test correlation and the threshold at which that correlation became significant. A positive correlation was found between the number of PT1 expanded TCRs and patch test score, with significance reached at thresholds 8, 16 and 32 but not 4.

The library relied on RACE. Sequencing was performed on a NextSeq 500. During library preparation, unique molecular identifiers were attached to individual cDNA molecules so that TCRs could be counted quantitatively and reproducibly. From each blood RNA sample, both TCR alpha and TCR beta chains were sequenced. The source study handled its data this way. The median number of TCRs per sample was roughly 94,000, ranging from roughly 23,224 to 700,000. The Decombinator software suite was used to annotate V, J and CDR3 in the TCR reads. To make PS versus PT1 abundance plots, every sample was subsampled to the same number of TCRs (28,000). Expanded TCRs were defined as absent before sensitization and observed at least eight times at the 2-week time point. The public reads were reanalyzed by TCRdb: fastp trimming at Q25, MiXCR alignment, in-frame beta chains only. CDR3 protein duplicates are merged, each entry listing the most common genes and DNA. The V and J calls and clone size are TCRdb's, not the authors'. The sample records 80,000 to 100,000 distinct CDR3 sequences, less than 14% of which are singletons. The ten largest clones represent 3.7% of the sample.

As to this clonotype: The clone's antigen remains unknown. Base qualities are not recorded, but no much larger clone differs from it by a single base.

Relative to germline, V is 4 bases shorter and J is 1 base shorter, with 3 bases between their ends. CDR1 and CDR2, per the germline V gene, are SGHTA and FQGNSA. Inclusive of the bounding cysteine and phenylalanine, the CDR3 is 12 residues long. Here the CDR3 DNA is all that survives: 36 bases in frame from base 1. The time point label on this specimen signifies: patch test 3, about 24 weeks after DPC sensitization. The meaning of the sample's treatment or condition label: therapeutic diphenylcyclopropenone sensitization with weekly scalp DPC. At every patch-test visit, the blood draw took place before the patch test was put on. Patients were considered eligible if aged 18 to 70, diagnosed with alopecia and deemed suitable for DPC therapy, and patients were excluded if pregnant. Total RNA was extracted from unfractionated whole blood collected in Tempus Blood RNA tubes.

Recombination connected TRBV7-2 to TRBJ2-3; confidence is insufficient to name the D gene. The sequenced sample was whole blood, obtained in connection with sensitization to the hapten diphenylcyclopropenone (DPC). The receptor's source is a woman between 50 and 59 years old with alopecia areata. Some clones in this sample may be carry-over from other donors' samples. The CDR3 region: CASSSRTDTQYF. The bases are TGTGCCAGCAGCTCCCGCACAGATACGCAGTATTTT. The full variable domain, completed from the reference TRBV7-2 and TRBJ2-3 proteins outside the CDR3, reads GAGVSQSPSNKVTEKGKDVELRCDPISGHTALYWYRQSLGQGLEFLIYFQGNSAPDKSGLPSDRFSAERTGGSVSTLTIQRTQQEDSAVYLCASSSRTDTQYFGPGTRLTVL.